This T cell receptor (beta chain) was found in a study of T cells in Graves' hyperthyroidism and ophthalmopathy. Points from the study as a whole: Most thyroid-expanded clonotypes above 0.001 were also found in blood.

This clonotype was detected ten times or more. Its antigen is unknown. TCR beta CDR3 sequences were amplified from RNA transcripts. TCR CDR3 regions were first amplified by RT-PCR with HTBI primers. TCRdb called the multiplex PCR reads again in MiXCR, with one record for every CDR3 protein. The sample records some 500,000 distinct CDR3 sequences, approximately 15% being singletons. CDR3 length: 18 residues. CDR1 is MNHEY and CDR2 is SMNVEV in the germline V gene (reference sequence). Germline trimming cut 2 bases from V and 4 bases from J; bases unmatched to any gene: 11. This clonotype was sampled from a woman aged 18-29 years with Graves' hyperthyroidism. J is TRBJ2-1 and V is TRBV27; 10 positions agree with TRBD2. The sample taken for sequencing was blood. The CDR3 protein is CASSLPSSGSGGYNEQFF. DNA of the CDR3: TGTGCCAGCAGTTTACCCTCTAGCGGGAGCGGAGGATACAATGAGCAGTTCTTC.